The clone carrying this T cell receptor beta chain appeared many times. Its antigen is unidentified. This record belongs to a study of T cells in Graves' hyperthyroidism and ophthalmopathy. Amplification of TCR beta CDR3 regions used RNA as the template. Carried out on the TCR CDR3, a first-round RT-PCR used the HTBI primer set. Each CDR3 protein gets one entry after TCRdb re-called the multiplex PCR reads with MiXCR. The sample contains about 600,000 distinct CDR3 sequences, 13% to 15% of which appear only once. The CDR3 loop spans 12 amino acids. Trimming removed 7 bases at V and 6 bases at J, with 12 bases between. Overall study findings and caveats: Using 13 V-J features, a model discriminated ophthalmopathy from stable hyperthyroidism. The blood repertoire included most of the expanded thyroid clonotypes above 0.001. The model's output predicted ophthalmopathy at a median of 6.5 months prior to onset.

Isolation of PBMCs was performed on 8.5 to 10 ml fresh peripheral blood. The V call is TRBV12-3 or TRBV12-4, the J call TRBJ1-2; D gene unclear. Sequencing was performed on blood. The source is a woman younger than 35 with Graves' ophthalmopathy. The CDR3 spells CASTFGRDGYTF. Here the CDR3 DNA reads TGTGCCAGCACCTTCGGCCGAGATGGCTACACCTTC.